The clone carrying this T cell receptor beta chain has more than one count but fewer than ten. Treatment defined: preoperative locoregional IRX-2 cytokine immunotherapy. This phase Ib study tested locoregional IRX-2 cytokine immunotherapy given before surgery. The data were taken from a study of preoperative IRX-2 immunotherapy in early breast cancer. Using immunoSEQ multiplex PCR, the repertoire was profiled, and TCRdb retains in-frame clones only, with some absent. The data show several thousand clones, roughly 69% seen once. V lost 6 bases and J lost 0, with 11 bases in between. Germline V gives CDR1 MNHGY, CDR2 SAAAGT. The CDR3 extends over 15 amino acids.

This receptor was identified in a human donor with breast cancer. The chain recombines TRBV6-8 with TRBJ1-4, with D unresolved. This material consisted of tumor tissue, taken before IRX-2 immunotherapy. The CDR3: CASSPPSATNEKLFF. Here the CDR3 DNA reads TGTGCCAGCAGCCCCCCATCCGCAACTAATGAAAAACTGTTTTTT.